The 21 T cell receptor beta chains given below trace back to one sample, sequenced in a study of shared clonotypes between healthy human individuals. The assay was immunoSEQ multiplex PCR, and TCRdb's table has in-frame clones only and misses some. The sample records roughly 640,000 clones, around 97% being singletons. The sequenced sample consisted of naive CD4+ T cells sorted from blood. Specified subset: CD45RA+ positively selected. These receptors were taken from a woman in her thirties in good health.

The genes are TRBV11-2 and TRBJ2-1; tentatively, D is TRBD1 (5 bases). This CDR3 contains 15 residues. V gave up 5 bases and J gave up 0 bases, with 11 bases separating them. CDR1 is SGHAT, CDR2 FQNNGV, per germline. CDR3 protein: CASSPQDGSYNEQFF. Written as DNA, the CDR3 is TGTGCCAGCAGCCCACAGGACGGCTCCTACAATGAGCAGTTCTTC.

V gene TRBV29-1 combines with J gene TRBJ2-1; 13 nucleotides align to TRBD2. CDR3 length: 14 amino acids. J was trimmed by 6 bases and V by 6 bases; bases with no gene match: 5. The germline V gene has CDR1 SQVTM and CDR2 ANQGSEA. The CDR3 spells CSVMGLAGLNEQFF. The DNA for the CDR3 is TGCAGCGTAATGGGACTAGCGGGGCTCAATGAGCAGTTCTTC.

Written as DNA, the CDR3 is TGTGCCAGTAGTACCAGACACACCGGGGAGCTGTTTTTT. Translated, it gives CASSTRHTGELFF. The chain is built from TRBV19 and TRBJ2-2; D is undetermined. Trimming stripped 4 bases from V and 3 bases from J, with 6 bases between. This CDR3 is 13 amino acids long. CDR1 and CDR2 from the germline V gene are LNHDA and SQIVND (reference sequence).

The chain is built from TRBV28 and TRBJ1-6, with a weak D call TRBD1 (6 bases). Trimming removed 4 bases from V and 19 bases from J, with 14 bases in between. CDR1 and CDR2 (germline): MDHEN, SYDVKM. There are 11 residues in the CDR3. CDR3 in amino acids: CASSSGRGIHF. In nucleotides, the CDR3 is TGTGCCAGCAGTTCGGGCAGGGGCATTCACTTT.

V and J are TRBV2 and TRBJ1-1; D is possibly TRBD1 (5 bases). V lost 3 bases, J lost 5 bases, and 16 bases lay in between. This CDR3 has 15 amino acids. CDR1 is SNHLY and CDR2 is FYNNEI in the germline V gene. The DNA of the CDR3 is TGTGCCAGCAGTGAGTTTTTCAGGGCGAGGACTGAAGCTTTCTTT. Translating gives CASSEFFRARTEAFF.

The chain combines TRBV19 with TRBJ2-7; tentative D call: TRBD1 (6 bases). Germline CDR1 reads LNHDA; CDR2 reads SQIVND (reference sequence). Trimming removed 3 bases from V and 2 bases from J, with 14 bases in between. This CDR3 is 15 amino acids long. This CDR3 is CASSMSSGHTYEQYF. In DNA, the CDR3 is TGTGCCAGTAGTATGAGTTCGGGACATACCTACGAGCAGTACTTC.

This clone was seen only once. This chain connects TRBV15 to TRBJ2-2, with 8 nucleotides matching TRBD1. CDR3 size: 16 residues. From germline, CDR1 is LNHNV and CDR2 YYDKDF (reference sequence). The junction had 3 bases not matched to a gene; V was cut back by 2 bases and J by 1 base. DNA for the CDR3: TGTGCCACCAGCAGATATGGACAGGGGAACACCGGGGAGCTGTTTTTT. It encodes CATSRYGQGNTGELFF.

The genes are TRBV7-7 and TRBJ2-1; 8 positions match TRBD2. Germline V gives CDR1 SSHAT, CDR2 FNYEAQ (reference sequence). This CDR3 is built from 13 residues. V dropped 8 bases and J dropped 4; count of bases not matched to a gene: 4. CDR3 sequence reads: CASSGLGYNEQFF. Written as DNA, the CDR3 is TGTGCCAGCTCGGGACTAGGTTACAATGAGCAGTTCTTC.

The J gene is TRBJ2-3, the V gene TRBV19; 13 nucleotides match TRBD2. Germline CDR1 and CDR2: LNHDA and SQIVND (reference sequence). There are 15 residues in the CDR3. The V segment lost 6 bases and the J segment 5 bases; nucleotides outside the gene matches: 5. CDR3 sequence: CASRGTSGKLDTQYF. The CDR3 DNA reads TGTGCCAGTAGAGGGACTAGCGGGAAGTTAGATACGCAGTATTTT. The variable domain in full, completed from reference TRBV19 and TRBJ2-3, reads DGGITQSPKYLFRKEGQNVTLSCEQNLNHDAMYWYRQDPGQGLRLIYYSQIVNDFQKGDIAEGYSVSREKKESFPLTVTSAQKNPTAFYLCASRGTSGKLDTQYFGPGTRLTVL.

The chain uses TRBV11-2 and TRBJ1-1; the D gene is possibly TRBD1 (5 bases). V was clipped by 4 bases and J by 0 bases, with 12 bases between them. CDR1 is SGHAT, CDR2 FQNNGV, per germline. The CDR3 has 15 residues. The CDR3 loop is CASSSRLGVNTEAFF. CDR3 nucleotides: TGTGCCAGCAGCTCCCGTTTAGGGGTGAACACTGAAGCTTTCTTT.

The chain recombines TRBV5-1 with TRBJ2-3; 8 bases match TRBD2. CDR3 length: 16 residues. Per the germline V gene, CDR1 is SGHRS and CDR2 is YFSETQ. J gave up 5 bases and V 0 bases, and 8 bases lay outside the gene matches. The CDR3 DNA reads as TGCGCCAGCAGCTTGGGGTCGGGAGGGCCGATAGATACGCAGTATTTT. Protein: CASSLGSGGPIDTQYF.

The chain is built from TRBV7-6 and TRBJ1-1; 8 positions match TRBD1. Trimming cost V 5 bases and J 4 bases; bases outside gene matches: 15. The germline CDR1 and CDR2 sequences are SGHVS and FNYEAQ. This CDR3 contains 17 residues. The CDR3 spells CASSQRGGDRRGTEAFF. CDR3 in DNA: TGTGCCAGCAGCCAGAGAGGGGGGGACAGGCGGGGCACTGAAGCTTTCTTT.

The genes are TRBV7-9 and TRBJ1-4; weak D call: TRBD1 (5 bases). The CDR3 sequence is 15 residues long. Germline V gene lookup returns CDR1 SEHNR and CDR2 FQNEAQ (reference sequence). The V and J ends lost 1 base and 8 bases respectively, with 14 bases between them. For the CDR3, the DNA is TGTGCCAGCAGCTTAGGGGACGCAAGGAGCGAAAAACTGTTTTTT. Its protein product is CASSLGDARSEKLFF. Full variable domain (outside the CDR3, taken from reference TRBV7-9 and TRBJ1-4): DTGVSQNPRHKITKRGQNVTFRCDPISEHNRLYWYRQTLGQGPEFLTYFQNEAQLEKSRLLSDRFSAERPKGSFSTLEIQRTEQGDSAMYLCASSLGDARSEKLFFGSGTQLSVL.

The rearrangement joins TRBV25-1 to TRBJ2-5, with a possible D match to TRBD2 (5 bases). The J call may not be correct, given that the DNA end is closer to TRBJ2-7. The CDR3 runs 16 residues. Germline-derived CDR1 and CDR2 are MGHDK and SYGVNS. In DNA form, the CDR3 reads TGTGCCAGCAGTGAATCCGGGTATAGCGTCGCCTACGAGCAGTACTTC. This translates into CASSESGYSVAYEQYF.

The chain combines TRBV27 with TRBJ2-1; D may be TRBD2 (6 bases). CDR1 MNHEY and CDR2 SMNVEV come from the germline V gene (reference sequence). This CDR3 contains 15 residues. V lost 4 bases, J lost 7 bases, and 17 bases lay in between. The CDR3 DNA is TGTGCCAGCAGTTACCCGACGACTAGTGGAAATGAGCAGTTCTTC. This codes for CASSYPTTSGNEQFF.

The rearrangement joins TRBV6-5 to TRBJ2-1; 10 bases line up with TRBD2. Germline trimming cut 2 bases from V and 8 bases from J; bases unmatched to any gene: 9. Germline-derived CDR1 and CDR2 are MNHEY and SVGAGI. There are 16 residues in the CDR3. This CDR3 reads CASSYLEAGGPYEQFF. The CDR3 DNA is TGTGCCAGCAGTTACCTGGAAGCGGGAGGGCCTTATGAGCAGTTCTTC.

V usage is TRBV6-5 and J usage is TRBJ1-3, with D perhaps TRBD1 (5 bases). CDR1 is MNHEY and CDR2 is SVGAGI in the germline V gene. V was pared by 2 bases and J by 4 bases, with 12 bases between. The CDR3 is made up of 15 amino acids. DNA for the CDR3: TGTGCCAGCAGTTACGGTGGGGGATCCGGAAACACCATATATTTT. It encodes CASSYGGGSGNTIYF.

This sequence joins TRBV19 and TRBJ2-7; 7 nucleotides agree with TRBD2. CDR3 length equals 15 residues. In germline, CDR1 is LNHDA, CDR2 SQIVND (reference sequence). V was clipped by 4 bases and J by 2 bases; unmatched bases: 8. The CDR3 DNA is TGTGCCAGTAGTAGTAGCTCCGGGACTACCTACGAGCAGTACTTC. It encodes CASSSSSGTTYEQYF.

This clone appeared a single time. This chain joins TRBV28 and TRBJ2-1; 7 bases line up with TRBD1. After removal of 6 bases from V and 8 bases from J, the junction contained 10 bases not matched to a gene. The CDR3 totals 14 residues. Germline V CDR1 and CDR2: MDHEN, SYDVKM. CDR3 residues: CASSWRQGGDEQFF. For the CDR3, the DNA is TGTGCCAGCAGCTGGCGACAGGGCGGCGATGAGCAGTTCTTC.

The chain uses TRBV6-1 and TRBJ2-7; D might be TRBD1 (5 bases). V dropped 7 bases and J dropped 8 bases, with 21 bases sitting between them. CDR3 size: 14 residues. Looked up from germline, CDR1 is MNHNS and CDR2 is SASEGT. As DNA, the CDR3 is TGTGCCAGCATTGTCGTCGACAGTTCTACGAAGCAGTACTTC. Translated, it gives CASIVVDSSTKQYF.

The chain is built from TRBV11-2 and TRBJ2-7; tentative D call: TRBD1 (5 bases). The CDR3 consists of 13 residues. V was shortened by 5 bases and J by 3 bases, with 11 bases between the two germline ends. Germline values: CDR1 SGHAT, CDR2 FQNNGV. Here the CDR3 reads CASSVQVYYEQYF. The CDR3 bases are TGTGCCAGCAGCGTACAGGTCTACTACGAGCAGTACTTC. The full variable domain, completed using reference TRBV11-2 and TRBJ2-7, is EAGVAQSPRYKIIEKRQSVAFWCNPISGHATLYWYQQILGQGPKLLIQFQNNGVVDDSQLPKDRFSAERLKGVDSTLKIQPAKLEDSAVYLCASSVQVYYEQYFGPGTRLTVT.